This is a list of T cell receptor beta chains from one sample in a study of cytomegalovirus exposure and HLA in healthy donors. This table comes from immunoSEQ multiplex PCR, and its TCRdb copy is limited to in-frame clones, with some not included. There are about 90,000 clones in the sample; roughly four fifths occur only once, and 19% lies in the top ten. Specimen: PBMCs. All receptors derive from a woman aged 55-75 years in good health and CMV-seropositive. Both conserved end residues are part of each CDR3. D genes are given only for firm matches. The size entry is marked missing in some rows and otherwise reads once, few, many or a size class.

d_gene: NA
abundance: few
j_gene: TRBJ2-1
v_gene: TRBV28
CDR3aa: CASSLELTYNEQFF
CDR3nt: TGTGCCAGCAGTTTAGAGCTAACCTACAATGAGCAGTTCTTC

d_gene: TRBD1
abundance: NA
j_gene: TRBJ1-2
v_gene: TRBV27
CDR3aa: CASSRQGSYGYTF
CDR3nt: TGTGCCAGCAGTAGACAGGGATCGTATGGCTACACCTTC

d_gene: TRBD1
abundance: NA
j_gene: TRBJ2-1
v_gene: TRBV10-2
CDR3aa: CASSEFGQGAEGYEQFF
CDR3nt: TGCGCCAGCAGTGAGTTCGGACAGGGGGCGGAAGGGTATGAGCAGTTCTTC

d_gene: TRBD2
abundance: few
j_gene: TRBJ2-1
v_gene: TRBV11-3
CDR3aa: CASSLYGEGSYNEQFF
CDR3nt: TGTGCCAGCAGCTTATACGGGGAGGGGAGCTACAATGAGCAGTTCTTC

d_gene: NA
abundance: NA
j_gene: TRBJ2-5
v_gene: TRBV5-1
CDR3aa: CASSPDTLQAQYF
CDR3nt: TGCGCCAGCAGCCCCGACACCTTGCAGGCCCAGTACTTC

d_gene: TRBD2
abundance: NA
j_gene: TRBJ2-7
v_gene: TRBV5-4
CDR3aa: CASSISLAGVEEQYF
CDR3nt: TGTGCCAGCAGCATCTCCTTAGCGGGAGTGGAGGAGCAGTACTTC

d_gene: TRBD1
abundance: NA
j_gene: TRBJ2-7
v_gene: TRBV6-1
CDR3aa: CASGQGYEQYF
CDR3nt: TGTGCCAGCGGACAGGGGTACGAGCAGTACTTC

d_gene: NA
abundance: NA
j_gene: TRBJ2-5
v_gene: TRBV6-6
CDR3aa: CASSYPKETQYF
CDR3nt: TGTGCCAGCAGTTACCCAAAAGAGACCCAGTACTTC

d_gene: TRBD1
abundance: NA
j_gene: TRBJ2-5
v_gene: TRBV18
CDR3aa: CASSPLTGSTRETQYF
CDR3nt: TGTGCCAGCTCACCATTGACAGGGTCTACTAGGGAGACCCAGTACTTC

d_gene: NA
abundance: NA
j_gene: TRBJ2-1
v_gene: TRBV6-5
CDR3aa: CATRRHTSYNEQFF
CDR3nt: TGTGCCACCCGTCGTCACACGTCGTACAATGAGCAGTTCTTC

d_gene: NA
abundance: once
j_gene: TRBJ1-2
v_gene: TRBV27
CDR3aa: CASSPSRASTNYGYTF
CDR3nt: TGTGCCAGCAGTCCCTCGAGGGCATCTACTAACTATGGCTACACCTTC

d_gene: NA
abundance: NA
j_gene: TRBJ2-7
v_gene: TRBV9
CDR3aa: CASSVGPETYEQYF
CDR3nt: TGTGCCAGCAGCGTAGGGCCCGAAACCTACGAGCAGTACTTC

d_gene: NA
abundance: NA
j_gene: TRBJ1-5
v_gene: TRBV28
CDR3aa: CASSLGGQPQHF
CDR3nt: TGTGCCAGCAGTCTGGGGGGACAGCCCCAGCATTTT

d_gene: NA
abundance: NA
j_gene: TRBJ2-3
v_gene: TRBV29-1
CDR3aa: CSLLEGTDTQYF
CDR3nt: TGCAGCCTCTTGGAGGGCACAGATACGCAGTATTTT

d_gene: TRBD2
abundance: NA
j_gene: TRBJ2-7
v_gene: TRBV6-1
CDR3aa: CASSAPGLATPSAEQYF
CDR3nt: TGTGCCAGCAGTGCTCCGGGACTAGCAACACCCTCCGCCGAGCAGTACTTC

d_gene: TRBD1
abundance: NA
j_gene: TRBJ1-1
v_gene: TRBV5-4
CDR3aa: CASSAHRGRGSDTEAFF
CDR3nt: TGTGCCAGCAGCGCGCACAGGGGGCGCGGATCGGACACTGAAGCTTTCTTT

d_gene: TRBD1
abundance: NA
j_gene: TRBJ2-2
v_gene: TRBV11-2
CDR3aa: CASSKTGVIGELFF
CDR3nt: TGTGCCAGCAGCAAAACAGGGGTAATCGGGGAGCTGTTTTTT

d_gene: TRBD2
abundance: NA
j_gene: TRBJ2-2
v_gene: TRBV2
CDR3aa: CASTGLALNTGELFF
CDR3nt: TGTGCCAGCACGGGACTAGCGTTAAACACCGGGGAGCTGTTTTTT

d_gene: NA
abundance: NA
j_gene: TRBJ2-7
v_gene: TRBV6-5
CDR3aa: CASRGLLGEQYF
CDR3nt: TGTGCCAGCAGGGGACTTCTGGGGGAGCAGTACTTC

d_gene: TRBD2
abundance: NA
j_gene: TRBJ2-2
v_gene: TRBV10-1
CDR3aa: CASSDQGLAGNGELFF
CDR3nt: TGCGCCAGCAGTGATCAGGGACTAGCGGGAAACGGGGAGCTGTTTTTT

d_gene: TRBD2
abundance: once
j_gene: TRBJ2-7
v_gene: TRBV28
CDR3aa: CASRRLAGGPGEQYF
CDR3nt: TGTGCCAGCAGGAGACTAGCGGGAGGGCCGGGAGAGCAGTACTTC

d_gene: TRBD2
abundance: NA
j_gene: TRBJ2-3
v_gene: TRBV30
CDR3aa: CACGRVAGSDTQYF
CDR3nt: TGTGCCTGTGGCCGGGTAGCGGGTTCAGATACGCAGTATTTT

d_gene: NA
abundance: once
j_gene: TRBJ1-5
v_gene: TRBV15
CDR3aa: CATSRVGTQPQHF
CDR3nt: TGTGCCACCAGCAGAGTTGGGACACAGCCCCAGCATTTT

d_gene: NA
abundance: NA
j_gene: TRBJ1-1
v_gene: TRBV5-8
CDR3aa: CASSRGDEAFF
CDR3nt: TGTGCCAGCAGTCGCGGGGATGAAGCTTTCTTT

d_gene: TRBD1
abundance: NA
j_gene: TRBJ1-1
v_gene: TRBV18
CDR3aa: CASSPPMTGKHTEAFF
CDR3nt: TGTGCCAGCTCACCCCCAATGACAGGGAAGCACACTGAAGCTTTCTTT

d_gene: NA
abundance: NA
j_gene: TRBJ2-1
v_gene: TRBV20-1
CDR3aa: CSAEVINEQFF
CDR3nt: TGCAGTGCTGAGGTGATTAATGAGCAGTTCTTC

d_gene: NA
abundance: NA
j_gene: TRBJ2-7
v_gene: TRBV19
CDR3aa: CASTPSDSYEQYF
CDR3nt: TGTGCCAGTACCCCTAGCGACTCCTACGAGCAGTACTTC

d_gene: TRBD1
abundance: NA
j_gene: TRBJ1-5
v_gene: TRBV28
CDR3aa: CASSDLRTGTNQPQHF
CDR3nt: TGTGCCAGCAGTGATTTGAGGACAGGAACAAATCAGCCCCAGCATTTT

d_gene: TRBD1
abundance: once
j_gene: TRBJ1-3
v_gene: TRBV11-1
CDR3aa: CASSRVMDRRNTIYF
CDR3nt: TGTGCCAGCAGCCGCGTGATGGACAGGCGAAACACCATATATTTT

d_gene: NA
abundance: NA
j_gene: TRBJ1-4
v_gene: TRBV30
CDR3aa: CAWNRQVLNEKLFF
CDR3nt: TGTGCCTGGAACCGACAGGTTTTAAATGAAAAACTGTTTTTT

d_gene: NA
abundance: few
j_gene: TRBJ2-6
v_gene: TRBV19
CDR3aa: CASSPGQSYLSGANVLTF
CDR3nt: TGTGCCAGTAGTCCCGGACAGAGTTACCTCTCTGGGGCCAACGTCCTGACTTTC

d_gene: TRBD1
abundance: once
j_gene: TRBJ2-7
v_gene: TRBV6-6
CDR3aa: CASRTDRGRHEQYF
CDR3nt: TGTGCCAGCAGGACCGACAGGGGGCGTCACGAGCAGTACTTC

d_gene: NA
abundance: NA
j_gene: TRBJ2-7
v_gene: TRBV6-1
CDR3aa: CASSVNSGFAYEQYF
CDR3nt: TGTGCCAGCAGTGTCAATAGCGGATTTGCCTACGAGCAGTACTTC

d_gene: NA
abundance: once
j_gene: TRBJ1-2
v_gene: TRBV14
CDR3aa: CASSLRGYTF
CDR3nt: TGTGCCAGCAGTCTCCGGGGCTACACCTTC

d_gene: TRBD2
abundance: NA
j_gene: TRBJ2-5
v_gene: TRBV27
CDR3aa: CASTRLGRDRQYF
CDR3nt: TGTGCCAGCACGAGATTGGGGAGGGATCGGCAGTACTTC

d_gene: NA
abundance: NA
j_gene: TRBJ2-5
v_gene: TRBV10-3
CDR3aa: CAISVDPVTGRSETQYF
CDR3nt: TGTGCCATCAGTGTTGACCCAGTGACAGGGAGGTCAGAGACCCAGTACTTC

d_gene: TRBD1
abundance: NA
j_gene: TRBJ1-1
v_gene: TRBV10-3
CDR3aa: CAIRPRQGRVKDTEAFF
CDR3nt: TGTGCCATCAGACCTCGACAGGGTAGGGTGAAGGACACTGAAGCTTTCTTT

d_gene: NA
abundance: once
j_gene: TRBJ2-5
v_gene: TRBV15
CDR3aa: CATSLRQGKGETQYF
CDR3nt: TGTGCCACCAGCCTCCGGCAGGGCAAGGGGGAGACCCAGTACTTC

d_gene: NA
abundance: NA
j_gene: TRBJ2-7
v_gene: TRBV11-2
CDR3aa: CASSLDRESGEQYF
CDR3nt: TGTGCCAGCAGCTTAGATCGGGAATCCGGCGAGCAGTACTTC

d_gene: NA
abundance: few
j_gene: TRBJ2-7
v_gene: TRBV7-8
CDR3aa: CASSTGDSYEQYF
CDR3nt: TGTGCCAGCAGCACAGGAGACTCCTACGAGCAGTACTTC

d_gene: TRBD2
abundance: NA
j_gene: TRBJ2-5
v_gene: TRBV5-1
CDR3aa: CASSLDSSGNYQETQYF
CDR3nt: TGCGCCAGCAGCTTGGATTCTAGCGGAAATTACCAAGAGACCCAGTACTTC

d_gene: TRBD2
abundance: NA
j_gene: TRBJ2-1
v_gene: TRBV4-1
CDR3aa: CASSQVLAGYEQFF
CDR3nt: TGCGCCAGCAGCCAAGTACTAGCGGGATATGAGCAGTTCTTC

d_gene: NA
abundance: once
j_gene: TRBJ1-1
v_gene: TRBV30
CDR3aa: CAWGGGPEAFF
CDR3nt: TGTGCCTGGGGGGGAGGACCTGAAGCTTTCTTT

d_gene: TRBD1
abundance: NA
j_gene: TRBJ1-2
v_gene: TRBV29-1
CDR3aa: CSVGQDGGYTF
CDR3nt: TGCAGCGTCGGACAGGACGGAGGCTACACCTTC

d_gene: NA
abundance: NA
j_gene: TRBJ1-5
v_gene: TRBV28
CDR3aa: CASSPWQGSQPQHF
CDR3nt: TGTGCCAGCAGTCCGTGGCAGGGGAGTCAGCCCCAGCATTTT

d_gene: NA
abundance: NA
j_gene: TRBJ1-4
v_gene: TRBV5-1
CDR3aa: CASSLQGDREKLFF
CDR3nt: TGCGCCAGCAGCTTACAGGGTGATAGGGAAAAACTGTTTTTT